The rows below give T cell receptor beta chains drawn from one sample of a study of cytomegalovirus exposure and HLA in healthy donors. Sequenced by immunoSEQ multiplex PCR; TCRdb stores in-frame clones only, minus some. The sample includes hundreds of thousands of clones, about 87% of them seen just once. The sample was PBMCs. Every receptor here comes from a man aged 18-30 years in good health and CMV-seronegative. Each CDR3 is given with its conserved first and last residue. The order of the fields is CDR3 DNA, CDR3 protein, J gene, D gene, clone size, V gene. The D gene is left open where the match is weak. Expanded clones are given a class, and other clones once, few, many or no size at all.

CDR3 DNA: TGTGCCAGTTCCGGGACAGGGTTGGGCGAGCAGTACTTC; CDR3 protein: CASSGTGLGEQYF; J gene: TRBJ2-7; D gene: TRBD1; clone size: .; V gene: TRBV19
CDR3 DNA: TGTGCCAGCAGCTTGTTTCAAGGACTAGCGGGAGTCAAGCAGTACTTC; CDR3 protein: CASSLFQGLAGVKQYF; J gene: TRBJ2-7; D gene: TRBD2; clone size: .; V gene: TRBV5-6
CDR3 DNA: TGTGCCAGCAGCCCAGGACAACCCCCCACTGCGCAGTATTTT; CDR3 protein: CASSPGQPPTAQYF; J gene: TRBJ2-3; D gene: .; clone size: .; V gene: TRBV11-3
CDR3 DNA: TGTGCCAGCAGTTTTTCAGGGTACTACACTGAAGCTTTCTTT; CDR3 protein: CASSFSGYYTEAFF; J gene: TRBJ1-1; D gene: .; clone size: once; V gene: TRBV27
CDR3 DNA: TGCAGCGTTTTTAGCGGGGGGGAATACGAGCAGTACTTC; CDR3 protein: CSVFSGGEYEQYF; J gene: TRBJ2-7; D gene: TRBD2; clone size: .; V gene: TRBV29-1
CDR3 DNA: TGCGCCAGCAGCTTGGGGCAGGGCCGTAAGCGATATGGCTACACCTTC; CDR3 protein: CASSLGQGRKRYGYTF; J gene: TRBJ1-2; D gene: .; clone size: once; V gene: TRBV5-1
CDR3 DNA: TGCGCCAGCAGCCCCCGAGACAGGGCGGGTCTGGGCTACACCTTC; CDR3 protein: CASSPRDRAGLGYTF; J gene: TRBJ1-2; D gene: TRBD1; clone size: .; V gene: TRBV5-1
CDR3 DNA: TGTGCCAGCAGTGAATTACGGAGATATGGCTACACCTTC; CDR3 protein: CASSELRRYGYTF; J gene: TRBJ1-2; D gene: .; clone size: .; V gene: TRBV2
CDR3 DNA: TGCGCCAGCAGCCACCAGCGGGGGGGCCTCAATGAGCAGTTCTTC; CDR3 protein: CASSHQRGGLNEQFF; J gene: TRBJ2-1; D gene: TRBD2; clone size: .; V gene: TRBV4-3
CDR3 DNA: TGTGCCAGCAGGGCCCCCAGGGATGGGACTGAAGCTTTCTTT; CDR3 protein: CASRAPRDGTEAFF; J gene: TRBJ1-1; D gene: .; clone size: .; V gene: TRBV28
CDR3 DNA: TGTGCCAGCAGTGACACCGGAGTCCTGATTTCGGATACGCAGTATTTT; CDR3 protein: CASSDTGVLISDTQYF; J gene: TRBJ2-3; D gene: .; clone size: once; V gene: TRBV2
CDR3 DNA: TGTGCCAGCAGTTTAGACAGACCTGCAACTAATGAAAAACTGTTTTTT; CDR3 protein: CASSLDRPATNEKLFF; J gene: TRBJ1-4; D gene: .; clone size: .; V gene: TRBV27
CDR3 DNA: TGTGCCAGCAGCCAAGAGGGTGGCGGGAGGCAGCAAGAGACCCAGTACTTC; CDR3 protein: CASSQEGGGRQQETQYF; J gene: TRBJ2-5; D gene: TRBD2; clone size: .; V gene: TRBV4-2
CDR3 DNA: TGTGCCAGCAGGACAACGGGGCTAGCGGGGCCAGAAGAGACCCAGTACTTC; CDR3 protein: CASRTTGLAGPEETQYF; J gene: TRBJ2-5; D gene: TRBD2; clone size: .; V gene: TRBV27